The 18 T cell receptor beta chains in this list originate from one sample, sequenced in a study of Ad26.COV2.S vaccination and SARS-CoV-2 variants. Only in-frame clones appear in the TCRdb table, and some are missing; sequencing was by immunoSEQ multiplex PCR. The data show roughly 390,000 clones, around nine tenths seen once. Noted treatment: around 19 received Ad26.COV2.S at low or high dose, single or two shots; roughly 5 received placebo; per-sample allocation not given. Sampling took place 63 days after the first vaccine or placebo injection. The source was peripheral blood, collected in a trial of Ad26.COV2.S vaccine versus placebo. The receptor source for this set is a person between 18 and 65 years old who received the Ad26.COV2.S COVID-19 vaccine or a placebo.

V and J are TRBV7-7 and TRBJ2-7; D could derive from TRBD1 or TRBD2 (5 bases each). Looked up from germline, CDR1 is SSHAT and CDR2 is FNYEAQ (reference sequence). CDR3 length: 15 amino acids. The V end lost 2 bases, the J end lost 2 bases, and 13 bases lay between the germline ends. As DNA, the CDR3 is TGTGCCAGCAGCTTATCTCATGAGGGACCCTACGAGCAGTACTTC. It specifies CASSLSHEGPYEQYF.

The chain has TRBV7-9 and TRBJ2-7, with D hard to call. The V end lost 6 bases, the J end lost 2 bases, and 5 bases lay between the germline ends. The CDR3 length is 11 residues. CDR1 is SEHNR and CDR2 is FQNEAQ in the germline V gene (reference sequence). CDR3: CASSPAYEQYF. The CDR3 DNA is TGTGCCAGCAGTCCGGCCTACGAGCAGTACTTC. The whole variable domain, filled in from reference TRBV7-9 and TRBJ2-7, reads DTGVSQNPRHKITKRGQNVTFRCDPISEHNRLYWYRQTLGQGPEFLTYFQNEAQLEKSRLLSDRFSAERPKGSFSTLEIQRTEQGDSAMYLCASSPAYEQYFGPGTRLTVT.

This clone appeared a single time. The CDR3 region is CASSYDRNTGELFF. CDR3 coding DNA: TGCGCCAGCAGCTATGACAGGAACACCGGGGAGCTGTTTTTT. The chain has TRBV5-1 and TRBJ2-2; D perhaps matches TRBD1 (5 bases). V was trimmed by 3 bases and J by 1 base, leaving 7 bases between them. Germline CDR1 SGHRS, CDR2 YFSETQ. This CDR3 has 14 residues. Full variable domain (outside the CDR3, taken from reference TRBV5-1 and TRBJ2-2): KAGVTQTPRYLIKTRGQQVTLSCSPISGHRSVSWYQQTPGQGLQFLFEYFSETQRNKGNFPGRFSGRQFSNSRSEMNVSTLELGDSALYLCASSYDRNTGELFFGEGSRLTVL.

The chain is built from TRBV6-5 and TRBJ1-2; TRBD1 aligns across 9 bases. The CDR3 covers 14 residues. Per germline, CDR1 MNHEY and CDR2 SVGAGI. V dropped 6 bases and J dropped 2; count of bases not matched to a gene: 4. The CDR3 nucleotides read TGTGCCAGCAGGCGACAGGGGGAAAACTATGGCTACACCTTC. This sequence encodes CASRRQGENYGYTF.

The chain uses TRBV7-9 and TRBJ1-1; no clear D. Germline CDR1 reads SEHNR; CDR2 reads FQNEAQ (reference sequence). The CDR3 has 13 amino acids. V gave up 5 bases and J gave up 0 bases, with 7 bases separating them. The CDR3 loop reads CASSLSVNTEAFF. CDR3 nucleotides: TGTGCCAGCAGCCTTTCGGTGAACACTGAAGCTTTCTTT.

The chain is built from TRBV6-5 and TRBJ2-7, with TRBD2 as a possible D gene (6 bases). V was clipped by 5 bases and J by 5 bases, with 16 bases between them. CDR1 is MNHEY and CDR2 is SVGAGI in the germline V gene. The CDR3 is made up of 14 amino acids. The CDR3 sequence is CASSKGLVSDEQYF. CDR3 in DNA: TGTGCCAGCAGTAAGGGACTCGTTAGTGACGAGCAGTACTTC.

This chain joins TRBV25-1 and TRBJ2-7; 7 positions agree with TRBD1. The CDR3 covers 14 residues. The V gene's germline CDR1 is MGHDK and CDR2 SYGVNS. With V trimmed by 5 bases and J by 6 bases, 10 bases remained unmatched. The CDR3 DNA is TGTGCCAGCAGTTTGACAGGGATAGGAGGCGAGCAGTACTTC. Translated, it gives CASSLTGIGGEQYF.

The CDR3: CSAPPKPQHF. CDR3 in DNA: TGCAGTGCTCCCCCGAAGCCCCAGCATTTT. This chain connects TRBV20-1 to TRBJ1-5; D is undetermined. The CDR3 sequence is 10 residues long. Deletions cut 5 bases from V and 8 bases from J, with 7 bases between. The germline V gene encodes CDR1 DFQATT and CDR2 SNEGSKA (reference sequence).

This sequence joins TRBV6-6 and TRBJ2-1; 9 bases agree with TRBD2. The CDR3 extends over 16 amino acids. Germline V gene sequence: CDR1 MNHNY, CDR2 SVGAGI (reference sequence). V shed 5 bases and J 3 bases; nucleotides not matched to a gene: 8. In DNA form, the CDR3 reads TGTGCCAGCAGTCGAAGCGGGGGGACGTTCTACAATGAGCAGTTCTTC. Protein: CASSRSGGTFYNEQFF.

As regards this clone: The conserved phenylalanine or tryptophan normally closing the CDR3 is absent here, so this likely arose from a read error. This chain uses TRBV27 with TRBJ1-2; D uncertain. With 6 bases removed from V and 4 bases from J, the gap between germline ends came to 21 bases. The CDR3 consists of 16 residues. Per the germline V gene, CDR1 is MNHEY and CDR2 is SMNVEV (reference sequence). The CDR3 nucleotides are TGTGCCAGCAGCTCCTCCCTAGCGAGGATCGGCTATGGCTACACCCTC. Its translation: CASSSSLARIGYGYTL.

CDR3 in DNA: TGTGCCAGCAGCCCACAAGGGGGACCTAATGAAAAACTGTTTTTT. This sequence encodes CASSPQGGPNEKLFF. The genes are TRBV7-2 and TRBJ1-4, with a possible D match to TRBD1 (6 bases). The CDR3 loop spans 15 amino acids. Trimming took 5 bases from V and 3 from J, leaving 13 bases between them. CDR1 and CDR2 from the germline V gene are SGHTA and FQGNSA. The full variable domain, in which reference TRBV7-2 and TRBJ1-4 provide the parts outside the CDR3, is GAGVSQSPSNKVTEKGKDVELRCDPISGHTALYWYRQSLGQGLEFLIYFQGNSAPDKSGLPSDRFSAERTGGSVSTLTIQRTQQEDSAVYLCASSPQGGPNEKLFFGSGTQLSVL.

For this clone: The sample holds other DNA sequences that translate to the same CDR3. The rearrangement joins TRBV24-1 to TRBJ1-2; D is undetermined. Trimming took off 5 bases at V and 4 bases at J, with 4 bases between the two ends. Germline CDR1 is KGHDR and CDR2 is SFDVKD. CDR3 length equals 11 residues. CDR3 coding DNA: TGTGCCACCAGTGGGGGCTATGGCTACACCTTC. It codes for CATSGGYGYTF.

V gene TRBV7-9 combines with J gene TRBJ2-1; TRBD1 matches at 9 bases. V shed 5 bases, J shed 2 bases, and the junction held 7 bases outside the gene matches. CDR1 is SEHNR and CDR2 is FQNEAQ in the germline V gene (reference sequence). The CDR3 is 16 amino acids. The CDR3 DNA is TGTGCCAGCAGCCCGGGACAGGGAGGCCCCTACAATGAGCAGTTCTTC. Amino acids: CASSPGQGGPYNEQFF.

The chain carries TRBV12-3 or TRBV12-4 and TRBJ2-1; 8 positions agree with TRBD1. V lost 6 bases and J lost 8; bases outside the gene matches: 3. The length of the CDR3 is 12 residues. This CDR3 is CASSPGGDEQFF. The CDR3 DNA reads TGTGCCAGCAGCCCAGGGGGCGATGAGCAGTTCTTC.

The chain has TRBV10-3 and TRBJ1-5, with D tentatively TRBD1 (5 bases). Germline assignment: CDR1 ENHRY and CDR2 SYGVKD. CDR3 length: 13 amino acids. Trimming took off 3 bases at V and 7 bases at J, with 10 bases between the two ends. The CDR3 here is CAISEQTEQPQHF. The CDR3 DNA follows: TGTGCCATCAGTGAACAGACAGAGCAGCCCCAGCATTTT.

The rearrangement joins TRBV27 to TRBJ1-1, with D hard to call. Germline values: CDR1 MNHEY, CDR2 SMNVEV (reference sequence). CDR3 length: 14 amino acids. Trimming took 3 bases from V and 1 from J, leaving 9 bases between them. The CDR3 DNA reads TGTGCCAGCAGTTTCTCGTCCTCGAACACTGAAGCTTTCTTT. Translation: CASSFSSSNTEAFF.

This clone was seen just once. This sequence joins TRBV10-2 and TRBJ2-1; TRBD2 matches 16 bases. The CDR3 covers 19 residues. Germline V gene data show CDR1 as WSHSY and CDR2 as SAAADI. V lost 3 bases and J lost 10; bases outside the gene matches: 15. The CDR3 region has the DNA TGCGCCAGCAGTGACCCTCCGGGACTCGGGACTAGCGGGGGGGTGGAGCAGTTCTTC. Amino acids: CASSDPPGLGTSGGVEQFF.

The chain couples TRBV7-9 to TRBJ1-2; no reliable D call. The CDR3 loop spans 14 amino acids. Trimming took 4 bases from V and 5 from J, leaving 14 bases between them. Germline-derived CDR1 and CDR2 are SEHNR and FQNEAQ (reference sequence). The CDR3: CASSSQSSSYGYTF. DNA for the CDR3: TGTGCCAGCAGCTCACAAAGCAGCTCATATGGCTACACCTTC.